The 8 T cell receptor beta chains listed next were all sequenced from one sample in a study of cytomegalovirus exposure and HLA in healthy donors. Primers for the PCR totalled 60 Vbeta and 13 Jbeta. Libraries were prepared by immunoSEQ multiplex PCR; TCRdb keeps only in-frame clonotypes and omits some of them. In the table there are about 120,000 clones, 82% of which are singletons. Material for sequencing was PBMCs. All receptors derive from a woman in her late teens or twenties in good health and CMV-seronegative.

This clone was observed a few times. The CDR3 region is CASSPSTGYNGYTF. The CDR3 nucleotides read TGTGCCAGCTCACCTTCGACAGGGTATAATGGCTACACCTTC. The V call is TRBV18, the J call TRBJ1-2; TRBD1 matches at 7 bases. The germline V gene has CDR1 KGHSH and CDR2 LQKENI. V dropped 3 bases and J dropped 6; count of bases not matched to a gene: 7. The CDR3 covers 14 residues.

This clone was seen only once. The CDR3 region is CASSSRGGGRGETQYF. The CDR3 DNA is TGTGCCAGCAGCTCCCGAGGGGGCGGGCGTGGGGAGACCCAGTACTTC. V is TRBV14 and J is TRBJ2-5; TRBD1 aligns across 7 bases. The V and J ends lost 5 bases and 5 bases, in that order; junction bases with no gene match: 14. Germline CDR1 SGHDN, CDR2 FVKESK. The length of the CDR3 is 16 residues.

The J gene is TRBJ2-1, the V gene TRBV7-8, with D possibly being TRBD1 (5 bases). The V gene lost 4 bases and the J gene lost 4 bases, with 8 bases spanning the gap. Germline V CDR1 and CDR2: SGHVS, FQNEAQ. The CDR3 runs to 13 residues. In DNA form, the CDR3 reads TGTGCCAGCAGCTCGACAGAATACAATGAGCAGTTCTTC. Its protein is CASSSTEYNEQFF.

This chain uses TRBV28 with TRBJ2-2, with D possibly being TRBD2 (6 bases). V was pared by 2 bases and J by 7 bases, with 11 bases between. The CDR3 runs 14 residues. Per germline, CDR1 MDHEN and CDR2 SYDVKM. Here the CDR3 reads CASSLRGMIGELFF. CDR3 bases: TGTGCCAGCAGTTTACGGGGGATGATCGGGGAGCTGTTTTTT. The variable domain in full, completed from reference TRBV28 and TRBJ2-2, reads DVKVTQSSRYLVKRTGEKVFLECVQDMDHENMFWYRQDPGLGLRLIYFSYDVKMKEKGDIPEGYSVSREKKERFSLILESASTNQTSMYLCASSLRGMIGELFFGEGSRLTVL.

The chain employs TRBV6-6 and TRBJ1-2; 8 bases map to TRBD1. The CDR3 is 14 amino acids. Trimming at V came to 2 bases and at J to 3 bases, leaving 2 bases not matched to a gene. Germline V lookup: CDR1 MNHNY, CDR2 SVGAGI (reference sequence). The CDR3 loop is CASSYPGGDYGYTF. CDR3 sequence (DNA): TGTGCCAGCAGTTACCCAGGGGGCGACTATGGCTACACCTTC.

This clone was observed a few times. The CDR3 DNA sequence: TGTGCCAGCAGCTCCGGGACAGAGGTTCTCAGTAGCTCCTACAATGAGCAGTTCTTC. Translation gives CASSSGTEVLSSSYNEQFF. This chain links TRBV7-6 with TRBJ2-1, with 7 nucleotides matching TRBD1. V trimming: 4 bases; J trimming: 0 bases; junction bases outside the gene matches: 15. Germline V lookup: CDR1 SGHVS, CDR2 FNYEAQ. This CDR3 contains 19 residues.

The rearrangement uses TRBV27 and TRBJ1-2; no clear D gene. This CDR3 comprises 14 residues. V gave up 0 bases and J gave up 6 bases, with 11 bases separating them. Germline CDR1 reads MNHEY; CDR2 reads SMNVEV (reference sequence). CDR3 nucleotides: TGTGCCAGCAGTTTATCGATGGGAGATCATGGCTACACCTTC. Its translation is CASSLSMGDHGYTF.

The gene calls are TRBV18 and TRBJ1-5; the D is unclear. V lost 2 bases to trimming and J lost 3 bases, with 8 bases between them. This CDR3 region has 14 residues. Germline CDR1 is KGHSH and CDR2 is LQKENI. CDR3 nucleotides: TGTGCCAGCTCACCAGGGCTCAACAATCAGCCCCAGCATTTT. The encoded protein is CASSPGLNNQPQHF. Full variable domain (remainder filled in from reference TRBV18 and TRBJ1-5): NAGVMQNPRHLVRRRGQEARLRCSPMKGHSHVYWYRQLPEEGLKFMVYLQKENIIDESGMPKERFSAEFPKEGPSILRIQQVVRGDSAAYFCASSPGLNNQPQHFGDGTRLSIL.